This TCR beta chain was documented in a study of T cell responses to AZD1222 COVID-19 vaccine. Study results and caveats: Reportedly, nearly half the spike-specific TCRs target unmutated variant regions. Researchers took repertoire samples only after the peak T cell response had come.

V was cut by 4 bases and J by 1 base, with 18 bases left in between. Per the germline V gene, CDR1 is LNHNV and CDR2 is YYDKDF (reference sequence). The CDR3 sequence is 17 residues long. This table comes from immunoSEQ multiplex PCR, and its TCRdb copy is limited to in-frame clones, with some not included. This sample carries some 86,000 clones, approximately 78% of them seen once, and the ten largest clones take around 20%. As for this clone: Antigen unknown.

The sequence was obtained from an adult in good health. The V gene is TRBV15, the J gene TRBJ2-3, with D possibly TRBD2 on 5 matching bases. The sample was peripheral blood, taken on day 0 of AZD1222 vaccination. CDR3 in amino acids: CATSNWDLTEGTDTQYF. As DNA, the CDR3 is TGTGCCACCAGCAATTGGGATCTGACGGAGGGCACAGATACGCAGTATTTT.